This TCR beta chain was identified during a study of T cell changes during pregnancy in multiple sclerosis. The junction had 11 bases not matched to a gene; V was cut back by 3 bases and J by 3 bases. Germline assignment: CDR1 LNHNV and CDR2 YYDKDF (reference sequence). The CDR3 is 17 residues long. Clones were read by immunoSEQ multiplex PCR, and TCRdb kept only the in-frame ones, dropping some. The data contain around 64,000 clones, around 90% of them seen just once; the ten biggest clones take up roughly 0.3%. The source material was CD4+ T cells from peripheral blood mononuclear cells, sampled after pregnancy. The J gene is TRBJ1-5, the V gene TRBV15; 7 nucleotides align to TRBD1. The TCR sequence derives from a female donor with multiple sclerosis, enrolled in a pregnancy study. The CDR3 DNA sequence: TGTGCCACCAGCAGGGGCGGACAGGCGGCCTACAATCAGCCCCAGCATTTT. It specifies CATSRGGQAAYNQPQHF.